This T cell receptor (beta chain) was identified in a study of T cell responses to AZD1222 COVID-19 vaccine. Study at large: Second doses at about 4 or about 12 weeks were pooled.

Turning to this clone: Its antigen is not known.

TCRdb's table, derived via immunoSEQ multiplex PCR, lists solely in-frame clones and lacks some. The sample consists of over 100,000 clones, approximately 90% of them appearing once. Germline CDR1 reads SGDLS; CDR2 reads YYNGEE. The CDR3 totals 15 residues. Germline trimming cut 0 bases from V and 6 bases from J; bases unmatched to any gene: 4. Study-wide results and limits: Following two doses of AZD1222, Spike-specific TCR breadth and depth rose. Unmutated variant regions are reportedly the target of nearly half of TCRs that are spike-specific.

This chain links TRBV9 with TRBJ2-2, with 8 positions matching TRBD2. This sample comprised peripheral blood, obtained on day 0 of AZD1222 vaccination. This clonotype was sampled from an adult in good health. The CDR3 region has the DNA TGTGCCAGCAGCGTAGATAGCGGGGTAGCCGGGGAGCTGTTTTTT. As protein: CASSVDSGVAGELFF. The full variable domain, its missing parts supplied by reference TRBV9 and TRBJ2-2, is DSGVTQTPKHLITATGQRVTLRCSPRSGDLSVYWYQQSLDQGLQFLIQYYNGEERAKGNILERFSAQQFPDLHSELNLSSLELGDSALYFCASSVDSGVAGELFFGEGSRLTVL.